This T cell receptor beta chain appears in the sequencing data of a study of T cells in Graves' hyperthyroidism and ophthalmopathy. Points from the study as a whole: Ophthalmopathy cases were set apart from stable hyperthyroidism by a 13 V-J model. Ophthalmopathy was predicted by the model a median of approximately 6.6 months ahead of onset.

Newly diagnosed hyperthyroidism patients aged 18 to 65 years had disease lasting under 2 months. PBMCs were obtained from approximately 10 ml fresh peripheral blood. Amplification targeted TCR beta CDR3 regions from RNA transcripts. An initial round of RT-PCR targeting the TCR CDR3 relied on the HTBI primer set. Via MiXCR, TCRdb re-called the multiplex PCR reads, giving one row per CDR3 protein. Of under 450,000 distinct CDR3 sequences in the sample, about 13% were seen once. Details on this clonotype: Its cognate antigen is unknown.

The specimen was blood. This TCR derives from a man in his thirties or forties with Graves' hyperthyroidism that later progressed to Graves' ophthalmopathy.

The CDR3 DNA reads as TGTGCCAGCAGTCCCACAGGGGGAGATAATCAGCCCCAGCATTTT. Its translation is CASSPTGGDNQPQHF. The chain carries TRBV6-1 and TRBJ1-5; 8 nucleotides agree with TRBD1. The ends lost 5 bases at V and 4 bases at J; junction bases unmatched: 7. This CDR3 region has 15 residues. In germline, CDR1 is MNHNS, CDR2 SASEGT.